Below, one T cell receptor (beta chain) is given with its context. This entry belongs to a study of T cells after yellow fever vaccination. Points from the study as a whole: A small proportion of clonotypes was detected in both the CD4 and CD8 compartments. Booster sampling recovered most clones from primary vaccination (nearly 98% CD4, roughly 90% CD8). Highly abundant clonotypes carried over from the bulk population could end up in FACS-sorted repertoires as contaminants.

With 8 bases removed from V and 0 bases from J, the gap between germline ends came to 6 bases. The CDR3 is 13 residues long. CDR1 is SGHRS and CDR2 is YFSETQ in the germline V gene. One entry per CDR3 protein results from TCRdb running MiXCR on the 5' RACE reads. The data contain more than 1,000 distinct CDR3 sequences, approximately 50% of them singletons. This rearrangement joins TRBV5-1 to TRBJ2-6, with unresolved D. Sequenced material: PBMCs, either bulk or a sorted T-cell subset (CD4+, CD8+, memory, or dextramer-sorted; not recorded which), taken on the day of the yellow fever booster vaccination. The sequence derives from a man aged 18-30 years who received the YFV17D yellow fever vaccine. In DNA form, the CDR3 reads TGCGCCAGTCGAGACTCTGGGGCCAACGTCCTGACTTTC. This translates into CASRDSGANVLTF.